This entry is about one T cell receptor beta chain. Its matching antigen is unknown. This sample was taken from a study of graft-versus-host responses after intestinal transplantation. At the level of the study: After anti-thymocyte globulin induction, recipients took tacrolimus and steroids for roughly three years.

CDR3 length: 13 amino acids. CDR1 is MNHEY and CDR2 is SVGAGI in the germline V gene. Trimming took 5 bases from V and 8 from J, leaving 12 bases between them. Profiling relied on immunoSEQ multiplex PCR, and the TCRdb table lists in-frame clones only, not all of them. The sample comprises 50,000 to 80,000 clones, roughly 90% of which are singletons, and about 1.7% rests with the top ten. The chain has TRBV6-5 and TRBJ2-2, with D perhaps matching TRBD2 (5 bases). This material consisted of unstimulated CD8+ T cells sorted from spleen or lymph node cells, taken before transplant. The TCR comes from a human donor who was the organ donor for an intestinal transplant. This chain's CDR3 is CASSPPTGGELFF. The CDR3 bases are TGTGCCAGCAGTCCCCCCACGGGGGGGGAGCTGTTTTTT.